This is a list of T cell receptor beta chains from one sample in a study of T cell repertoires in cytomegalovirus infection. TCRdb independently ran MiXCR on the reads; one entry per CDR3 protein. The sample contains some 940,000 distinct CDR3 sequences, around 30% of which appear only once. The antigens of these receptors remain unknown. Sample: cultured CD8+ T cells from PBMCs, taken from culture after CMV antigen stimulation. These receptors were obtained from a human donor in good health (CMV status not recorded). Some clones in this sample may be carry-over from other donors' samples. CDR3s include the opening cysteine and the closing phenylalanine or tryptophan. D genes are given only for firm matches. Part of the rows lack a size; the others show once, few, many or a class for expanded clones.

TGTGCCAGCAAGATCGGGACAGGGAGTAAGGGCTACACCTTC | CASKIGTGSKGYTF | TRBD1 | TRBV6-5 | few | TRBJ1-2
TGTGCCAGCAGCCCGATAGACAGGGCTGGCTACACCTTC | CASSPIDRAGYTF | TRBD1 | TRBV7-9 | . | TRBJ1-2
TGTGCCAGCAGCTCCGGGACTTCAGGGAGGTACAATGAGCAGTTCTTC | CASSSGTSGRYNEQFF | . | TRBV7-6 | many | TRBJ2-1
TGTGCCAGCAGCCTCCGGGGACCTCAAGCCAAAAACATTCAGTACTTC | CASSLRGPQAKNIQYF | . | TRBV7-3 | . | TRBJ2-4
TGTGCCAGCAGTTCCACAATCGGACAGGGAGACTATGGCTACACCTTC | CASSSTIGQGDYGYTF | TRBD1 | TRBV6-1 | . | TRBJ1-2
TGTGCCACCCGGGGGGGCCCGAATCAGCCCCAGCATTTT | CATRGGPNQPQHF | . | TRBV6-1 | . | TRBJ1-5
TGTGCCAGCAGCACTGGGACGGAGCAAGAGACCCAGTACTTC | CASSTGTEQETQYF | . | TRBV7-2 | many | TRBJ2-5
TGTGCCAGCAGTGAGAAGTGGGGCTTCACAGATACGCAGTATTTT | CASSEKWGFTDTQYF | . | TRBV6-2/TRBV6-3 | once | TRBJ2-3
TGTGCCAGCAGTTTATGGGCTAGCCGGAGAGATACGCAGTATTTT | CASSLWASRRDTQYF | . | TRBV27 | . | TRBJ2-3
TGTGCCAGCAGTTTACGTGGCAGCAATTCCTACGAGCAGTACTTC | CASSLRGSNSYEQYF | . | TRBV27 | . | TRBJ2-7
TGTGCCAGCAGCTTAGCGTGCAGGGATGAGAAGAATGAAGCTTTCTTT | CASSLACRDEKNEAFF | . | TRBV11-3 | . | TRBJ1-1
TGCAGTGCTCCGGGGTCGGGCAATGAGCAGTTCTTC | CSAPGSGNEQFF | . | TRBV20-1 | . | TRBJ2-1
TGTGCCAGCAGTTTGCCCGGGACAGGGGAAGAGACCCAGTACTTC | CASSLPGTGEETQYF | TRBD1 | TRBV7-6 | many | TRBJ2-5
TGTGCCAGCAGCCAAGACCCAGGGGCAGGGCGGAGGTATGAGCAGTTCTTC | CASSQDPGAGRRYEQFF | . | TRBV14 | few | TRBJ2-1
TGTGCCAGCAGTTTCGGGACGTTTCTTGAAGCTTTCTTT | CASSFGTFLEAFF | . | TRBV27 | . | TRBJ1-1
TGTGCCAGCACCTCGACAGGGGTCTTTAACGAGCAGTACTTC | CASTSTGVFNEQYF | TRBD1 | TRBV12-3/TRBV12-4 | few | TRBJ2-7
TGTGCCACCTTGACGGACTCTGGAAACACCATATATTTT | CATLTDSGNTIYF | . | TRBV10-3 | . | TRBJ1-3
TGTGCTAGTGACCCCACCGGACAGGGTGGACAGCCCCAGCATTTT | CASDPTGQGGQPQHF | TRBD1 | TRBV12-5 | . | TRBJ1-5
TGTGCCAGCAGCCAAGATAAGTTCATGAACACTGAAGCTTTCTTT | CASSQDKFMNTEAFF | . | TRBV3-1 | few | TRBJ1-1
TGTGCCAGCAGTAGTAGTAAGACCCAGTACTTC | CASSSSKTQYF | . | TRBV6-1 | . | TRBJ2-5
TGTGCCAGCAGTCAATACGGAGGGGCCGACAATGAGCAGTTCTTC | CASSQYGGADNEQFF | . | TRBV6-6 | . | TRBJ2-1
TGTGCCAGCAGCTTTCAGGTTTCCAACTATGGCTACACCTTC | CASSFQVSNYGYTF | . | TRBV7-6 | few | TRBJ1-2
TGTGCCAGCAGCGTCTTAGCGGGGGGGAATGAGCAGTTCTTC | CASSVLAGGNEQFF | TRBD2 | TRBV9 | . | TRBJ2-1